This T cell receptor (beta chain) was captured in a study of CD8 T cells in ankylosing spondylitis. General study findings and limits: A TCR beta motif of eight highly homologous variants appeared characteristic of ankylosing spondylitis blood. Within matched ankylosing spondylitis synovial fluid, disease-linked clones were reportedly significantly enriched. Earlier work had already found some motif variants in reactive arthritis synovial fluid and blood.

In its sample, this clonotype was seen many times. Its antigen is unknown. MiXCR was run by TCRdb on the 5' RACE reads, yielding one entry per CDR3 protein. This table holds 150,000 to 200,000 distinct CDR3 sequences, roughly 13% found once. V dropped 3 bases and J dropped 6 bases, with 11 bases sitting between them. CDR1 GTSNPN and CDR2 SVGIG come from the germline V gene (reference sequence). The CDR3 is 13 residues long. The sequencing sample was made of blood, either unsorted or a sorted T cell fraction (not recorded which). This TCR derives from a female donor with ankylosing spondylitis or in good health (not recorded which). The chain combines TRBV30 with TRBJ2-2; D not resolved. CDR3 loop: CAWRVGVPGELFF. DNA of the CDR3: TGTGCCTGGAGGGTTGGGGTCCCCGGGGAGCTGTTTTTT.